What follows are 9 T cell receptor beta chains derived from one specimen sequenced in a study of blood T cell repertoires in COVID-19. Repertoires were generated with immunoSEQ multiplex PCR, while TCRdb's copy carries only in-frame clones and drops some. The table lists 330,000 or so clones, 88% of them singletons, with 5% in the top ten. The sequenced material came from PBMCs or T cells enriched from blood (not recorded which). The receptors were gathered from a man in his thirties or forties who had recovered from COVID-19.

The V and J genes are TRBV19 and TRBJ2-5; no firm D call. Between the trimmed V and J ends, which lost 3 bases and 5 bases, there was a span of 13 bases. The CDR3 spans 14 residues. Germline assignment: CDR1 LNHDA and CDR2 SQIVND (reference sequence). As DNA, the CDR3 is TGTGCCAGTAGTATTCAACGAGGTCAGGAGACCCAGTACTTC. Its translation is CASSIQRGQETQYF.

The chain joins TRBV6-5 to TRBJ2-1; no definite D call. Looked up from germline, CDR1 is MNHEY and CDR2 is SVGAGI. This CDR3 contains 13 residues. Trimming cost V 4 bases and J 4 bases, with 8 bases left between them. The CDR3 reads CASSFPGYNEQFF. The CDR3 DNA sequence: TGTGCCAGCAGTTTCCCCGGTTACAATGAGCAGTTCTTC.

As concerns this clone: Germline and junction disagree at one end, which may indicate a read error. The chain recombines TRBV24-1 with TRBJ2-1, with TRBD2 matching over 9 bases. The germline V gene encodes CDR1 KGHDR and CDR2 SFDVKD. The CDR3 contains 15 residues. CDR3 loop: CATRNGTSPSWELFF. Here the CDR3 DNA reads TGTGCCACCAGAAATGGGACTAGCCCTTCGTGGGAGCTGTTCTTC.

The V call is TRBV3-1 (or the pseudogene TRBV3-2), the J call TRBJ2-7; possibly TRBD1 for D (7 bases). Trimming took off 4 bases at V and 1 base at J, with 20 bases between the two ends. Germline V gene data show CDR1 as LGHDT and CDR2 as YNNKEL (reference sequence). The CDR3 runs 17 residues. CDR3 sequence (DNA): TGTGCCAGCAGCCCCCGTGGGGGCCAGGGGGGTTCCTACGAGCAGTACTTC. This gives the protein CASSPRGGQGGSYEQYF.

This chain connects TRBV10-1 to TRBJ2-2, with TRBD1 matching over 7 bases. Germline CDR1 is WNHNN and CDR2 is SYGVQD (reference sequence). Unmatched junction bases numbered 14, after V lost 1 base and J lost 6 bases. This CDR3 has 18 amino acids. In DNA form, the CDR3 reads TGCGCCAGCAGTGAGTTCGAGACAGGGAACTTTTTCCCCGGGGAGCTGTTTTTT. This translates into CASSEFETGNFFPGELFF.

This clone was seen once. V and J are TRBV7-8 and TRBJ1-5; possibly TRBD1 for D (5 bases). Deletions cut 1 base from V and 4 bases from J, with 29 bases between. The CDR3 contains 21 residues. Germline V gene data show CDR1 as SGHVS and CDR2 as FQNEAQ. CDR3 in DNA: TGTGCCAGCAGCTTAGAAGTGGGGAAGACAGTCCAAATAGGTGCGAATCAGCCCCAGCATTTT. This gives the protein CASSLEVGKTVQIGANQPQHF.

The chain combines TRBV7-2 with TRBJ1-5; 7 positions match TRBD1. J lost 1 base, V lost 5 bases, and 8 bases had no gene match. This CDR3 spans 16 amino acids. Germline V CDR1 and CDR2: SGHTA, FQGNSA. Here the CDR3 reads CASSTFGTASNQPQHF. The CDR3 bases are TGTGCCAGCAGCACCTTCGGGACAGCCAGCAATCAGCCCCAGCATTTT.

The rearrangement links TRBV14 to TRBJ1-2; possible D gene TRBD1, 5 bases. The CDR3 consists of 16 residues. The germline gives CDR1 SGHDN, CDR2 FVKESK. Between the trimmed V and J ends, which lost 0 bases and 3 bases, there was a span of 14 bases. CDR3 DNA sequence: TGTGCCAGCAGCCAAGATTGGGGCAGCACCTACTATGGCTACACCTTC. Translation: CASSQDWGSTYYGYTF.

The V call is TRBV10-3, the J call TRBJ2-2, with 8 nucleotides matching TRBD1. This CDR3 comprises 17 residues. CDR1 is ENHRY, CDR2 SYGVKD, per germline. Trimming cost V 3 bases and J 2 bases; bases outside gene matches: 8. The CDR3 spells CAISDPKTGANTGELFF. The CDR3 nucleotides are TGTGCCATCAGTGACCCGAAGACAGGGGCCAACACCGGGGAGCTGTTTTTT.